These T cell receptor beta chains were read from a single sample in a study of cytomegalovirus exposure and HLA in healthy donors. Sequenced by immunoSEQ multiplex PCR; TCRdb stores in-frame clones only, minus some. This table has around 150,000 clones, less than 85% appearing once. The sequenced material came from PBMCs. Every receptor here comes from a man aged 60-69 years in good health and CMV-seronegative. The CDR3 runs from the conserved cysteine through the conserved F or W. D genes are given only for firm matches. Where a row states a size, it is once, few, many or the class of an expanded clone; other rows omit it.

J gene: TRBJ2-1
CDR3 length: 15
D gene: TRBD2
clone size: .
V gene: TRBV11-3
CDR3 protein: CASSLGLSGGDEQFF
CDR3 DNA: TGTGCCAGCAGCTTAGGTTTGTCGGGGGGGGATGAGCAGTTCTTC

J gene: TRBJ1-2
CDR3 length: 16
D gene: TRBD1
clone size: .
V gene: TRBV5-5
CDR3 protein: CASSWEPGQGKGGYTF
CDR3 DNA: TGTGCCAGCAGCTGGGAACCGGGACAGGGGAAAGGTGGCTACACCTTC

J gene: TRBJ2-5
CDR3 length: 16
D gene: TRBD1
clone size: .
V gene: TRBV10-1
CDR3 protein: CASSSSGTGGGETQYF
CDR3 DNA: TGCGCCAGCAGTTCCTCCGGGACAGGGGGGGGAGAGACCCAGTACTTC

J gene: TRBJ2-2
CDR3 length: 12
D gene: .
clone size: .
V gene: TRBV7-8
CDR3 protein: CASSLLRRELFF
CDR3 DNA: TGTGCCAGCAGCTTATTGCGAAGGGAGCTGTTTTTT

J gene: TRBJ2-7
CDR3 length: 15
D gene: .
clone size: .
V gene: TRBV29-1
CDR3 protein: CSVEDSSVAPYEQYF
CDR3 DNA: TGCAGCGTTGAAGACTCGTCCGTAGCCCCCTACGAGCAGTACTTC

J gene: TRBJ1-5
CDR3 length: 16
D gene: TRBD1
clone size: .
V gene: TRBV28
CDR3 protein: CASSLTSGTGNQPQHF
CDR3 DNA: TGTGCCAGCAGTTTGACATCGGGGACAGGGAATCAGCCCCAGCATTTT

J gene: TRBJ1-3
CDR3 length: 15
D gene: TRBD1
clone size: .
V gene: TRBV6-5
CDR3 protein: CASSFTGGSGNTIYF
CDR3 DNA: TGTGCCAGCAGTTTCACAGGGGGCTCTGGAAACACCATATATTTT

J gene: TRBJ2-1
CDR3 length: 15
D gene: .
clone size: .
V gene: TRBV5-4
CDR3 protein: CASSLEGAAINEQFF
CDR3 DNA: TGTGCCAGCAGCTTGGAAGGGGCCGCAATCAATGAGCAGTTCTTC

J gene: TRBJ2-7
CDR3 length: 16
D gene: TRBD1
clone size: .
V gene: TRBV6-6
CDR3 protein: CASSSSRTGSSYEQYF
CDR3 DNA: TGTGCCAGCAGCTCGTCCCGGACAGGGAGCTCCTACGAGCAGTACTTC

J gene: TRBJ1-4
CDR3 length: 17
D gene: .
clone size: once
V gene: TRBV4-1
CDR3 protein: CASPQDRGARKGEKLFF
CDR3 DNA: TGCGCCAGCCCACAAGACAGAGGTGCCCGTAAAGGAGAAAAACTGTTTTTT

J gene: TRBJ2-1
CDR3 length: 15
D gene: TRBD2
clone size: once
V gene: TRBV9
CDR3 protein: CASSVSGTSANEQFF
CDR3 DNA: TGTGCCAGCAGCGTTTCCGGGACTAGCGCCAATGAGCAGTTCTTC

J gene: TRBJ2-3
CDR3 length: 16
D gene: .
clone size: .
V gene: TRBV10-3
CDR3 protein: CAISFRTAERTDTQYF
CDR3 DNA: TGTGCCATCTCTTTTCGTACAGCAGAACGCACAGATACGCAGTATTTT

J gene: TRBJ2-7
CDR3 length: 14
D gene: TRBD2
clone size: .
V gene: TRBV10-2
CDR3 protein: CASRLAGGSYEQYF
CDR3 DNA: TGCGCCAGCCGACTAGCGGGAGGGTCCTACGAGCAGTACTTC

J gene: TRBJ1-4
CDR3 length: 13
D gene: .
clone size: few
V gene: TRBV2
CDR3 protein: CASNGQRNEKLFF
CDR3 DNA: TGTGCCAGCAACGGACAGCGAAATGAAAAACTGTTTTTT

J gene: TRBJ2-3
CDR3 length: 16
D gene: TRBD2
clone size: once
V gene: TRBV19
CDR3 protein: CASSFLGTSGTDTQYF
CDR3 DNA: TGTGCCAGTAGCTTCCTTGGGACTAGCGGCACAGATACGCAGTATTTT

J gene: TRBJ2-1
CDR3 length: 16
D gene: .
clone size: .
V gene: TRBV11-2
CDR3 protein: CASSLDRTATYNEQFF
CDR3 DNA: TGTGCCAGCAGCTTAGATAGAACAGCTACCTACAATGAGCAGTTCTTC

J gene: TRBJ1-5
CDR3 length: 16
D gene: .
clone size: .
V gene: TRBV19
CDR3 protein: CASSLAGGGSNQPQHF
CDR3 DNA: TGTGCCAGTAGCCTGGCTGGTGGAGGAAGCAATCAGCCCCAGCATTTT